This T cell receptor (beta chain) appears in the sequencing data of a study of post-analysis software for immune sequencing data. Whole-study findings and limits: Multiple sclerosis was associated with a significant reduction in normalized Chao1 diversity relative to controls. In patients, TRBV5-6, TRBV5-1 and TRBV20-1 belonged to four or five TRBV segments found more frequently than in controls.

This clonotype has at least ten counts. Antigen specificity is unknown. Each TCR beta cDNA library carried unique molecular identifiers. It was from approximately 0.91 to 9.4 million T cells that approximately 500,000 cDNA molecules came. From the PCR reads, TCRdb called clonotypes with MiXCR, one entry per CDR3 protein. The sample contains more than 450,000 distinct CDR3 sequences, 34% of which appear only once. The ends were cut back, 4 bases at V and 2 bases at J, with 15 bases in the middle. In germline, CDR1 is SQVTM, CDR2 ANQGSEA. The CDR3 length is 15 residues. The sequencing sample was made of blood. This sequence originates from a girl aged 2 to 17 with multiple sclerosis. This chain connects TRBV29-1 to TRBJ2-1; D might be TRBD1 or TRBD2, each matching 5 bases. DNA for the CDR3: TGCAGCGTTGCGGGACCGCTGACGCCCTACAATGAGCAGTTCTTC. This sequence encodes CSVAGPLTPYNEQFF.